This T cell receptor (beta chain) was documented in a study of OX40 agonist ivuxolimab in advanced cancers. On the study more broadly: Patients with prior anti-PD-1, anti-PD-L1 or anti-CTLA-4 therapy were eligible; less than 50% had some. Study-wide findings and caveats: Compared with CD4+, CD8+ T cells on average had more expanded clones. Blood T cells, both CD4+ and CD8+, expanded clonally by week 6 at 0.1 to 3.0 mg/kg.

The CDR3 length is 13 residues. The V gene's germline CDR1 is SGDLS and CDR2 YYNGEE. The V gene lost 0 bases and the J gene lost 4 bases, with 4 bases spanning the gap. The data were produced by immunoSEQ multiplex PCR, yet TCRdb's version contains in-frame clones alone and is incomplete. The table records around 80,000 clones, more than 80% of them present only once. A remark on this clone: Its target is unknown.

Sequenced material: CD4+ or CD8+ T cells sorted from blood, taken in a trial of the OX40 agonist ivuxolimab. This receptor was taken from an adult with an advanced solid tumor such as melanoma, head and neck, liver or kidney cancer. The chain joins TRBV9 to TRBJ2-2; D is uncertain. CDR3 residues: CASSVALTGELFF. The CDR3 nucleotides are TGTGCCAGCAGCGTAGCACTCACCGGGGAGCTGTTTTTT.